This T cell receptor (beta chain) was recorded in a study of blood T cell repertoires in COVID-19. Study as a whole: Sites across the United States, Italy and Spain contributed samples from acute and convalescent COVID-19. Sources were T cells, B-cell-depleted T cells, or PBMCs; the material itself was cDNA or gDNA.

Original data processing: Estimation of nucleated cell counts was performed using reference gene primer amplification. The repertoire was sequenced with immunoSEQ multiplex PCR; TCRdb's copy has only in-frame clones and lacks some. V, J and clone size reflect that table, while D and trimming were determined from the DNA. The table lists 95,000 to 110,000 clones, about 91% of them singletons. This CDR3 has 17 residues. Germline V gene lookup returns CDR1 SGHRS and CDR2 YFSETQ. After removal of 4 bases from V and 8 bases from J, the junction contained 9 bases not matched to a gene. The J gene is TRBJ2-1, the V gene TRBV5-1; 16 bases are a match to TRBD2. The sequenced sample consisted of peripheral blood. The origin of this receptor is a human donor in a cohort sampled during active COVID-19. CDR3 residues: CASSPGLAGGRSDEQFF. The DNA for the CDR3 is TGCGCCAGCAGCCCGGGACTAGCGGGGGGGCGATCCGATGAGCAGTTCTTC.